The subject of this entry is one T cell receptor (beta chain). Each CDR3 protein is one row after TCRdb ran MiXCR on the RT-PCR reads. The table includes about 830,000 distinct CDR3 sequences, 18% detected once. This record comes from a study of response to subunit inactivated influenza vaccine. CDR1 and CDR2 from the germline V gene are MNHEY and SMNVEV (reference sequence). With 5 bases removed from V and 9 bases from J, the gap between germline ends came to 16 bases. The length of the CDR3 is 13 residues. This specimen was PBMCs from blood, taken 5 days after vaccination. This receptor was taken from a man between 45 and 60 years old who received an inactivated influenza vaccine. V usage is TRBV27 and J usage is TRBJ1-2; the D is unclear. CDR3 sequence (DNA): TGTGCCAGCAGTCTGAGGGCAGGCGGCAGCTACACCTTC. Its translation: CASSLRAGGSYTF.